This T cell receptor beta chain originates from a study of T cells in tuberculosis. Worth noting for this clone: Its antigen is not known.

Study observations and caveats: Smaller distances to GMM-specific TCRs suggested their expansion in active tuberculosis. Active tuberculosis patients had shorter CDR3-alpha; the beta difference was nonsignificant.

At study entry, adolescents had tuberculin skin tests and IGRA screening. The data were produced by immunoSEQ multiplex PCR, yet TCRdb's version contains in-frame clones alone and is incomplete. The top ten clones hold around 2% of a sample with about 33,000 clones, around 95% of them seen once. Trimming at V came to 10 bases and at J to 4 bases, leaving 12 bases not matched to a gene. This CDR3 comprises 14 residues. From germline, CDR1 is SNHLY and CDR2 FYNNEI. This sequence was found in a donor between 5 and 29 years old with latent tuberculosis or without tuberculosis infection. V gene TRBV2 combines with J gene TRBJ1-2, with 7 bases matching TRBD1. Material for sequencing was PBMCs. CDR3 protein: CATETGQTRYGYTF. DNA of the CDR3: TGTGCCACAGAGACAGGGCAAACCCGCTATGGCTACACCTTC.